One sample yielded the 20 T cell receptor beta chains listed below, sequenced in a study of blood T cell repertoires in COVID-19. Sequencing was performed with immunoSEQ multiplex PCR; in TCRdb, only in-frame clones are kept and a portion is missing. The sample holds some 110,000 clones, around 74% seen once. The source material was peripheral blood. The receptor source for this set is a woman in her 70s with acute or convalescent COVID-19.

This clone came up once. The genes are TRBV18 and TRBJ1-1; no clear D gene. Germline V gene lookup returns CDR1 KGHSH and CDR2 LQKENI. V lost 0 bases, J lost 1 base, and 6 bases lay in between. The CDR3 is made up of 14 amino acids. The CDR3 DNA follows: TGTGCCAGCTCACCACCCCATAGGAACACTGAAGCTTTCTTT. This translates into CASSPPHRNTEAFF.

The chain employs TRBV27 and TRBJ1-4, with D possibly matching TRBD1 (5 bases). The CDR3 is made up of 15 amino acids. Trimming removed 4 bases from V and 0 bases from J, with 9 bases in between. Germline V gene sequence: CDR1 MNHEY, CDR2 SMNVEV (reference sequence). This CDR3 reads CASSSTDATNEKLFF. In DNA form, the CDR3 reads TGTGCCAGCAGTTCGACAGATGCAACTAATGAAAAACTGTTTTTT. Variable domain in full (rest from reference TRBV27 and TRBJ1-4): EAQVTQNPRYLITVTGKKLTVTCSQNMNHEYMSWYRQDPGLGLRQIYYSMNVEVTDKGDVPEGYKVSRKEKRNFPLILESPSPNQTSLYFCASSSTDATNEKLFFGSGTQLSVL.

The chain is built from TRBV7-9 and TRBJ1-2; TRBD1 might be the D (5 bases). V lost 4 bases and J lost 2, with 11 bases in between. CDR3 size: 14 residues. The germline V gene has CDR1 SEHNR and CDR2 FQNEAQ (reference sequence). The CDR3 coding sequence is TGTGCCAGCAGCTCACAGGCATCCAACTATGGCTACACCTTC. Its protein is CASSSQASNYGYTF.

V and J are TRBV21-1 and TRBJ2-2; the tabulated D call, TRBD2, remains unverified against the DNA. TRBV21-1 is a documented pseudogene. This CDR3 is built from 14 residues. The CDR3 DNA follows: TGTGCCAGCAGCAAGGGGAGCCGTACCGGGGAGCTGTTTTTT. This gives the protein CASSKGSRTGELFF.

CDR3 loop: CASSLLGQGNEKLFF. As DNA, the CDR3 is TGTGCCAGCAGTCTACTAGGACAGGGTAATGAAAAACTGTTTTTT. The chain is built from TRBV28 and TRBJ1-4; the match to TRBD1 covers 8 bases. CDR3 length equals 15 residues. Trimming cost V 5 bases and J 4 bases; bases outside gene matches: 6. Germline loops: CDR1 MDHEN, CDR2 SYDVKM. The full variable domain, in which reference TRBV28 and TRBJ1-4 provide the parts outside the CDR3, is DVKVTQSSRYLVKRTGEKVFLECVQDMDHENMFWYRQDPGLGLRLIYFSYDVKMKEKGDIPEGYSVSREKKERFSLILESASTNQTSMYLCASSLLGQGNEKLFFGSGTQLSVL.

This clone was observed a handful of times. The chain employs TRBV5-6 and TRBJ2-5, with 7 bases that match TRBD1. Germline CDR1 is SGHDT and CDR2 is YYEEEE. The CDR3 covers 16 residues. The J segment lost 2 bases and the V segment lost 4 bases, leaving 11 bases of the junction unmatched. The CDR3 bases are TGTGCCAGCAGCCGGCTACCGGGACAGTTTCAAGAGACCCAGTACTTC. It is translated as CASSRLPGQFQETQYF. The whole variable domain, filled in from reference TRBV5-6 and TRBJ2-5, reads DAGVTQSPTHLIKTRGQQVTLRCSPKSGHDTVSWYQQALGQGPQFIFQYYEEEERQRGNFPDRFSGHQFPNYSSELNVNALLLGDSALYLCASSRLPGQFQETQYFGPGTRLLVL.

The chain recombines TRBV18 with TRBJ2-7, with a possible D match to TRBD1 (6 bases). CDR3 length equals 15 residues. V lost 6 bases to trimming and J lost 0 bases, with 15 bases between them. The V gene's germline CDR1 is KGHSH and CDR2 LQKENI. CDR3 sequence: CASSVGQTDSYEQYF. The CDR3 nucleotides read TGTGCCAGCTCGGTCGGACAGACAGACTCCTACGAGCAGTACTTC. Drawing the rest from reference TRBV18 and TRBJ2-7, the complete variable domain is NAGVMQNPRHLVRRRGQEARLRCSPMKGHSHVYWYRQLPEEGLKFMVYLQKENIIDESGMPKERFSAEFPKEGPSILRIQQVVRGDSAAYFCASSVGQTDSYEQYFGPGTRLTVT.

This clone was seen more than once but under ten times. V usage is TRBV28 and J usage is TRBJ1-1; D is ambiguous. The CDR3 runs 14 residues. The V and J ends lost 7 bases and 1 base respectively, with 13 bases between them. Germline V CDR1 and CDR2: MDHEN, SYDVKM. CDR3 region: CASTLVFKNTEAFF. The CDR3 region has the DNA TGTGCCAGCACCCTCGTTTTTAAGAACACTGAAGCTTTCTTT.

The rearrangement uses TRBV11-2 and TRBJ2-7; D is possibly TRBD2 (5 bases). Deletions cut 3 bases from V and 7 bases from J, with 16 bases between. CDR1 and CDR2 (germline): SGHAT, FQNNGV. The CDR3 runs 14 residues. The CDR3 DNA is TGTGCCAGCAGCTTTGTTTCGGGGTTACAGGAGCAGTACTTC. Translation: CASSFVSGLQEQYF.

This clone was recorded a few times. This sequence joins TRBV2 and TRBJ2-3; 10 bases are shared with TRBD2. Looked up from germline, CDR1 is SNHLY and CDR2 is FYNNEI. Germline trimming cut 4 bases from V and 1 base from J; bases unmatched to any gene: 2. This CDR3 is built from 15 residues. The CDR3 here is CASSGLAGGTDTQYF. Written as DNA, the CDR3 is TGTGCCAGCAGTGGGCTAGCGGGGGGCACAGATACGCAGTATTTT. The full variable domain, in which reference TRBV2 and TRBJ2-3 provide the parts outside the CDR3, is EPEVTQTPSHQVTQMGQEVILRCVPISNHLYFYWYRQILGQKVEFLVSFYNNEISEKSEIFDDQFSVERPDGSNFTLKIRSTKLEDSAMYFCASSGLAGGTDTQYFGPGTRLTVL.

The genes are TRBV19 and TRBJ2-7; a weak D match, TRBD1 (5 bases). The length of the CDR3 is 16 residues. The germline V gene has CDR1 LNHDA and CDR2 SQIVND (reference sequence). V lost 0 bases, J lost 2 bases, and 14 bases lay in between. The CDR3 is CASSIDRTGRTYEQYF. CDR3 sequence (DNA): TGTGCCAGTAGTATAGATCGTACAGGCAGAACCTACGAGCAGTACTTC.

This chain joins TRBV6-6 and TRBJ2-2; 7 bases map to TRBD1. The V gene's germline CDR1 is MNHNY and CDR2 SVGAGI (reference sequence). The CDR3 runs to 19 residues. V shed 5 bases and J 0 bases; nucleotides not matched to a gene: 15. CDR3 sequence (DNA): TGTGCCAGCAGTCCAACCTCCGGACAGGCGATCGCGAACACCGGGGAGCTGTTTTTT. Protein sequence: CASSPTSGQAIANTGELFF.

This clone turned up a few times. The chain joins TRBV3-1 (or the pseudogene TRBV3-2) to TRBJ1-1; D is perhaps TRBD1 (5 bases). Germline CDR1 reads LGHDT; CDR2 reads YNNKEL (reference sequence). The CDR3 is 13 residues long. Trimming took off 3 bases at V and 4 bases at J, with 9 bases between the two ends. The CDR3 region is CASSHQGPTEAFF. CDR3 coding DNA: TGTGCCAGCAGCCATCAGGGTCCCACTGAAGCTTTCTTT.

A few counts support this clone. The J gene is TRBJ1-5, the V gene TRBV30, with unresolved D. The V and J ends lost 0 bases and 2 bases respectively, with 8 bases between them. CDR1 and CDR2 from the germline V gene are GTSNPN and SVGIG (reference sequence). The CDR3 loop spans 14 amino acids. This chain's CDR3 is CAWSVSNRNQPQHF. The CDR3 nucleotides read TGTGCCTGGAGTGTGAGCAACCGCAATCAGCCCCAGCATTTT. Full variable domain (outside the CDR3, taken from reference TRBV30 and TRBJ1-5): SQTIHQWPATLVQPVGSPLSLECTVEGTSNPNLYWYRQAAGRGLQLLFYSVGIGQISSEVPQNLSASRPQDRQFILSSKKLLLSDSGFYLCAWSVSNRNQPQHFGDGTRLSIL.

The chain joins TRBV7-6 to TRBJ2-1, with D perhaps TRBD2 (7 bases). Between the trimmed V and J ends, which lost 3 bases and 0 bases, there was a span of 12 bases. The germline gives CDR1 SGHVS, CDR2 FNYEAQ. The CDR3 sequence is 16 residues long. The CDR3 here is CASSLGGPSSYNEQFF. The CDR3 DNA reads as TGTGCCAGCAGCTTGGGGGGGCCGAGCTCCTACAATGAGCAGTTCTTC.

The chain carries TRBV7-9 and TRBJ1-4; no clear D. Germline V gives CDR1 SEHNR, CDR2 FQNEAQ (reference sequence). The V gene lost 5 bases and the J gene lost 4 bases, with 14 bases spanning the gap. There are 15 residues in the CDR3. The CDR3 spells CASSGYRTLNEKLFF. CDR3 sequence (DNA): TGTGCCAGCAGCGGGTACAGAACCCTTAATGAAAAACTGTTTTTT.

This clone has a handful of counts. The CDR3 nucleotides read TGTGCCAGCAGCCCCCGGGGTGGAGGAGAAAAACTGTTTTTT. This codes for CASSPRGGGEKLFF. The V call is TRBV3-1 (or the pseudogene TRBV3-2), the J call TRBJ1-4; no clear D gene. Deletions cut 4 bases from V and 8 bases from J, with 14 bases between. The CDR3 runs 14 residues. Per the germline V gene, CDR1 is LGHDT and CDR2 is YNNKEL (reference sequence).

The J gene is TRBJ2-6, the V gene TRBV11-3, with TRBD1 identical over 7 bases. The CDR3 sequence is 15 residues long. Germline-derived CDR1 and CDR2 are SGHNT and YENEEA. V lost 5 bases to trimming and J lost 6 bases; unmatched junction nucleotides: 7. Written as DNA, the CDR3 is TGTGCCAGCAGCCCCGGACAGGATATGGCCAACGTCCTGACTTTC. It yields the protein CASSPGQDMANVLTF.

The V gene is TRBV7-2, the J gene TRBJ1-5; 8 bases fit TRBD1. CDR1 and CDR2 from the germline V gene are SGHTA and FQGNSA. The junction had 6 bases not matched to a gene; V was cut back by 3 bases and J by 2 bases. The CDR3 contains 16 residues. CDR3 in DNA: TGTGCCAGCAGCTTTGGACCGGGACAGGGCAATCAGCCCCAGCATTTT. Encoded protein: CASSFGPGQGNQPQHF.

V usage is TRBV30 and J usage is TRBJ2-5; D gene ambiguous. Looked up from germline, CDR1 is GTSNPN and CDR2 is SVGIG (reference sequence). V was cut by 0 bases and J by 4 bases, with 12 bases left in between. This CDR3 is built from 14 residues. CDR3 in DNA: TGTGCCTGGAGTGTACGAACTTCAGGAGAGACCCAGTACTTC. It is translated as CAWSVRTSGETQYF.